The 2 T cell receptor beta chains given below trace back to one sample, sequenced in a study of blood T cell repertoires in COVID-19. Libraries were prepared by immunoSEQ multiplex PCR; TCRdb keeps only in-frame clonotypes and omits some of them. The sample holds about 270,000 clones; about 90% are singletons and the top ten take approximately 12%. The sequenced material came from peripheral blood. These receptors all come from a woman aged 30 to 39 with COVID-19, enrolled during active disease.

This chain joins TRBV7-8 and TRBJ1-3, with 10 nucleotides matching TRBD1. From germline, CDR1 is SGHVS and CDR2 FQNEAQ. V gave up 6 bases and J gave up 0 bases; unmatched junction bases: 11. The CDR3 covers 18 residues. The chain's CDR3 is CASSRGQGGSLSGNTIYF. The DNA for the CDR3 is TGTGCCAGCAGTCGAGGACAGGGGGGTTCTCTCTCTGGAAACACCATATATTTT. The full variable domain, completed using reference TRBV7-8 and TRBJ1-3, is GAGVSQSPRYKVAKRGQDVALRCDPISGHVSLFWYQQALGQGPEFLTYFQNEAQLDKSGLPSDRFFAERPEGSVSTLKIQRTQQEDSAVYLCASSRGQGGSLSGNTIYFGEGSWLTVV.

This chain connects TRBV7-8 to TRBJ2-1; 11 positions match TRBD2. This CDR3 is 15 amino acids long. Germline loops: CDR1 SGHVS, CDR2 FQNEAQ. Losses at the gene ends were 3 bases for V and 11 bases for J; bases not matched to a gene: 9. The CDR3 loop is CASSLELAGGLKQFF. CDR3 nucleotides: TGTGCCAGCAGCTTGGAGCTAGCGGGGGGTCTTAAGCAGTTCTTC.